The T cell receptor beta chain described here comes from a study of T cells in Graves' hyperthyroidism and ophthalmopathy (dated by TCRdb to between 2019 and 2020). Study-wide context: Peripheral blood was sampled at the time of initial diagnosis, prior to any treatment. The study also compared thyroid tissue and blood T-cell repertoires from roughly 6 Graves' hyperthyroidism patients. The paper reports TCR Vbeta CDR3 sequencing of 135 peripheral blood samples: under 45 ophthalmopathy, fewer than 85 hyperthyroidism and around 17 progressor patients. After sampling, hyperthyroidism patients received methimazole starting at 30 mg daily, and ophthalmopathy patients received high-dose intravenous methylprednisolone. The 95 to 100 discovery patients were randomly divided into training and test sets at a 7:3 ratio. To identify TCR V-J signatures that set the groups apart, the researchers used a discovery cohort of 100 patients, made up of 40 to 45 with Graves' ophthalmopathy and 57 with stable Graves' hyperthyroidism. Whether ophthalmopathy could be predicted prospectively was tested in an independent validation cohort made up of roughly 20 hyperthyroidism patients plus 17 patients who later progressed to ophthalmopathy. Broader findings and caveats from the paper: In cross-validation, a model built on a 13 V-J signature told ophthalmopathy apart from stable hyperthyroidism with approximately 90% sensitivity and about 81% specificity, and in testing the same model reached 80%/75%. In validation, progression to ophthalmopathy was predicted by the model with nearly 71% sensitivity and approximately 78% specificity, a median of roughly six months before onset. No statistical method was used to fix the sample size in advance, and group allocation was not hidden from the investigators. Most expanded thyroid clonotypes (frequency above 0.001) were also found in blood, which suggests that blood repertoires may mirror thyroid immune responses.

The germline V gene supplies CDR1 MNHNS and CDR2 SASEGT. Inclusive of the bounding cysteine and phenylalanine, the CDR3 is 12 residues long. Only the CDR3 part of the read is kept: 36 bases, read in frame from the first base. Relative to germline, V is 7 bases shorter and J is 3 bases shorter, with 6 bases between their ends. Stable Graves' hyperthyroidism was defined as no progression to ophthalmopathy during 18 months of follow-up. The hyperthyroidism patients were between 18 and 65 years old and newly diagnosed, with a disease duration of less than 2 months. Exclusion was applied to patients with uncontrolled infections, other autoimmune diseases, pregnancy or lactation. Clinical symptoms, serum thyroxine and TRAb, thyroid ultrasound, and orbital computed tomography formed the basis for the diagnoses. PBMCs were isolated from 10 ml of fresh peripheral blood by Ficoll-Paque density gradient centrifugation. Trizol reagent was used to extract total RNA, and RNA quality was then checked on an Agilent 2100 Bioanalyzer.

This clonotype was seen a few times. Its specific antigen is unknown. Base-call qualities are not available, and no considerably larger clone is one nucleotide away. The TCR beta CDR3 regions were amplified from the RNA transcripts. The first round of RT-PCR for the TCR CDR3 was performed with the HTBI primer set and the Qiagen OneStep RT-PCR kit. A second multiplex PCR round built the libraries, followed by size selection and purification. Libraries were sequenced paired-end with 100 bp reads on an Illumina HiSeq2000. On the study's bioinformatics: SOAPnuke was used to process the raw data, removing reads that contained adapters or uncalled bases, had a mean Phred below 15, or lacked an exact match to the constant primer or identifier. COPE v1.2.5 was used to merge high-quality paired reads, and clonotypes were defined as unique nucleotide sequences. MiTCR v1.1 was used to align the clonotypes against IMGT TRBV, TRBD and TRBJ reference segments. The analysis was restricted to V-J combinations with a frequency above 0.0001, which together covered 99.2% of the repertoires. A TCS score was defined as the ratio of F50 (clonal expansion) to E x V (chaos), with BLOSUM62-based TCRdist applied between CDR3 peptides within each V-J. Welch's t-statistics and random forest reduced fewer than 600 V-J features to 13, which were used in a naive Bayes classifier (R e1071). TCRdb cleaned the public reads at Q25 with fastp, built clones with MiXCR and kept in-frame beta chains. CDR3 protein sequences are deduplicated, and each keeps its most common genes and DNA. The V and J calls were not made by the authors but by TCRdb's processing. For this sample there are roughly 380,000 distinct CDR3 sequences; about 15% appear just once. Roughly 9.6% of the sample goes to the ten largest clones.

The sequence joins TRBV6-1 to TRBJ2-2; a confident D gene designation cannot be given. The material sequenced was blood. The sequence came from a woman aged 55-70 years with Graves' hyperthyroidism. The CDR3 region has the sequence CASIRDTGELFF. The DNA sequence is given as TGTGCCAGCATTAGGGACACCGGGGAGCTGTTTTTT.